A selection of T cell receptor beta chains follows, all from one sample in a study of vaccination effects on CD4 cells after COVID-19. Antigens of these TCRs are unknown. Clones were read by immunoSEQ multiplex PCR, and TCRdb kept only the in-frame ones, dropping some. The repertoire holds tens of thousands of clones, approximately 82% seen once, with about 1.6% in the top ten. Sequencing was performed on CD4+ T cells from PBMCs cultured with HCoV-NL63 spike peptides, taken after COVID-19 vaccination. The receptor source for this set is a human donor who received a COVID-19 vaccine. Some clones in this sample may be carry-over from other donors' samples. The conserved cysteine and the conserved F or W are not part of the CDR3 here. The D gene is left open where the match is weak.

TRBV2,-,TRBJ1-5,ASGETEYQPQH
TRBV7-9,-,TRBJ1-1,ASSPTPTRTRRGTEAF
TRBV4-1,-,TRBJ2-5,ASSQWLGAGETQY
TRBV5-8,TRBD1,TRBJ1-6,ASSSTGASPLH
TRBV3-1/TRBV3-2,-,TRBJ1-2,ASSQFRDGDYGYT
TRBV2,-,TRBJ2-6,ASSENPGANVLT
TRBV6-5,TRBD1,TRBJ2-1,ASSKDRSSYNEQF
TRBV3-1/TRBV3-2,-,TRBJ1-6,ASSLNSGRLDDSPLH
TRBV19,-,TRBJ1-5,ASRWDTSYQPQH
TRBV19,-,TRBJ2-2,ASSMVGKPNTGELF
TRBV4-2,-,TRBJ2-3,ASSERWISTDTQY